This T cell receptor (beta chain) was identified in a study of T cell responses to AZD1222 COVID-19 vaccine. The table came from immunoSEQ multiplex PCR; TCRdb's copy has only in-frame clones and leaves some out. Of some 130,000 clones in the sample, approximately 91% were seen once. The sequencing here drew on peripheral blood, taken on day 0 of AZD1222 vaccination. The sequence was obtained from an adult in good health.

The CDR3 spells CASSPRGHGWENTEAFF. The CDR3 coding sequence is TGTGCCAGCAGTCCCAGGGGACACGGATGGGAGAACACTGAAGCTTTCTTT. The genes are TRBV7-9 and TRBJ1-1; a possible D gene is TRBD1 (6 bases). Looked up from germline, CDR1 is SEHNR and CDR2 is FQNEAQ (reference sequence). V gave up 6 bases and J gave up 1 base, with 21 bases separating them. CDR3 size: 17 residues.